The 32 T cell receptor beta chains below come from one sample, sequenced in a study of tumor and adjacent non-tumor tissue in lung cancer. The template was RNA from unsorted bulk tissue. A modified ARM-PCR protocol with three rounds of nested PCR amplified TCRbeta. TCRdb used MiXCR to reprocess the multiplex PCR reads, holding one entry per CDR3 protein. Here the sample spans about 110,000 distinct CDR3 sequences, 75% being singletons. Sequenced input: lung tumor tissue. The source of these receptors is a woman aged 55-70 years with non-small cell lung cancer.

V usage is TRBV20-1 and J usage is TRBJ1-2, with a tentative D call TRBD1 (6 bases). Trimming pared 2 bases from V and 5 bases from J, leaving 15 bases between. Germline V gene lookup returns CDR1 DFQATT and CDR2 SNEGSKA (reference sequence). The CDR3 is 14 residues long. The CDR3 is CSARNAPGAYGYTF. The CDR3 coding sequence is TGCAGTGCTAGAAATGCACCGGGGGCTTATGGCTACACCTTC.

CDR3 DNA sequence: TGTGCCAGCAGCCCGAGAACTATCGTAGATACGCAGTATTTT. Residues: CASSPRTIVDTQYF. The chain is built from TRBV11-2 and TRBJ2-3; D is unresolved. The CDR3 contains 14 residues. Per the germline V gene, CDR1 is SGHAT and CDR2 is FQNNGV. With 5 bases removed from V and 5 bases from J, the gap between germline ends came to 14 bases.

The CDR3 region is CAIRKRQCDTQYF. The CDR3 bases are TGTGCCATCAGAAAGAGACAATGTGATACGCAGTATTTT. The rearrangement links TRBV11-3 to TRBJ2-3, with no clear D. Trimming removed 10 bases at V and 6 bases at J, with 17 bases between. This CDR3 region has 13 residues. Per germline, CDR1 SGHNT and CDR2 YENEEA. Drawing the rest from reference TRBV11-3 and TRBJ2-3, the complete variable domain is EAGVVQSPRYKIIEKKQPVAFWCNPISGHNTLYWYLQNLGQGPELLIRYENEEAVDDSQLPKDRFSAERLKGVDSTLKIQPAELGDSAVYLCAIRKRQCDTQYFGPGTRLTVL.

This clonotype has more than one count but fewer than ten. One end of the junction does not line up with germline, which may come from a read error. The chain combines TRBV6-2 or TRBV6-3 with TRBJ2-1; no reliable D call. The germline CDR1 and CDR2 sequences are MNHEY and SVGEGT. The CDR3 is 17 residues long. The CDR3 loop reads CASSYSSRIVSYNEQLF. CDR3 nucleotides: TGTGCCAGCAGTTATTCGAGCAGGATCGTGTCCTACAATGAGCAGCTCTTC.

V gene TRBV20-1 combines with J gene TRBJ2-2, with TRBD1 as a possible D gene (6 bases). The germline CDR1 and CDR2 sequences are DFQATT and SNEGSKA (reference sequence). This CDR3 has 12 residues. Written as DNA, the CDR3 is TGCAATACTAATGGACAGACTGGGGAGCTGTTTTTT. Its translation is CNTNGQTGELFF.

This clonotype has a count of ten or more. The CDR3 sequence is CASSQVGLAEETQYF. The CDR3 DNA sequence: TGCGCCAGCAGCCAAGTGGGACTAGCGGAAGAGACCCAGTACTTC. The chain uses TRBV4-1 and TRBJ2-5; 11 bases map to TRBD2. The CDR3 spans 15 residues. Germline V CDR1 and CDR2: MGHRA, YSYEKL. J gave up 3 bases and V 1 base, and 1 base lay outside the gene matches.

Concerning this clonotype: At one of its ends the junction is not consistent with the germline gene, which may arise from a read error. J is TRBJ1-2 and V is TRBV11-1; D gene uncertain. Germline assignment: CDR1 SGHAT and CDR2 FQDESV (reference sequence). This CDR3 contains 17 residues. The CDR3 bases are TGTGCCAGCAGCTTATTAGATGCAGGAGGATCTATCCATGGCTACGCCTTC. Its translation: CASSLLDAGGSIHGYAF.

Notes on this clonotype: A much bigger clone sits one base away, suggesting this may be a read error. CDR3 nucleotide sequence: TGTGCCAGCAGCCAAGCTAGGGCCCGTGAGCAGTTCTTC. Translation gives CASSQARAREQFF. This sequence joins TRBV12-3 or TRBV12-4 and TRBJ2-1; the D is unclear. The CDR3 extends over 13 amino acids. V lost 6 bases and J 9 bases, leaving 15 bases between the germline ends.

This chain links TRBV6-5 with TRBJ1-1, with D unresolved. The germline CDR1 and CDR2 sequences are MNHEY and SVGAGI. The CDR3 has 13 amino acids. V shed 6 bases and J shed 14 bases, with 22 bases lying between them. The CDR3 sequence is CASSFESNTGAFF. As DNA, the CDR3 is TGTGCCAGCAGCTTTGAGTCAAATACTGGAGCATTCTTT.

This clonotype has more than one count but fewer than ten. The J gene is TRBJ1-5, the V gene TRBV28; D is unresolved. This CDR3 has 14 amino acids. V shed 6 bases and J shed 3 bases, with 12 bases lying between them. Germline V gene data show CDR1 as MDHEN and CDR2 as SYDVKM. The CDR3 spells CASRVGSNNQPQHF. The CDR3 coding sequence is TGTGCCAGCAGGGTGGGTAGTAACAATCAGCCCCAGCATTTT.

To note about this clonotype: Relative to the germline gene, one junction end is altered; a read error may explain this. This chain links TRBV11-3 with TRBJ2-3, with D perhaps TRBD1 (5 bases). The CDR3 spans 14 residues. The germline V gene has CDR1 SGHNT and CDR2 YENEEA. In DNA form, the CDR3 reads TGTGCCAGCAGGTTAACAGGAGACACAGATACGCACTATTTT. This translates into CASRLTGDTDTHYF.

The table lists this clonotype with a count of one. This is likely a read error, given that the CDR3 carries no conserved phenylalanine or tryptophan at its end. The chain links TRBV28 to TRBJ1-5; D possibly corresponds to TRBD1 (6 bases). The ends were cut back, 1 base at V and 2 bases at J, with 9 bases in the middle. The CDR3 contains 15 residues. Germline values: CDR1 MDHEN, CDR2 SYDVKM. CDR3 sequence: CASSLLSGGNQPQHI. CDR3 bases: TGTGCCAGCAGTTTATTGTCAGGGGGCAATCAGCCCCAGCATATT.

A word on this clonotype: The CDR3 does not close with the conserved phenylalanine or tryptophan, likely indicating a read error. The chain recombines TRBV6-6 with TRBJ2-1, with 7 nucleotides matching TRBD2. The CDR3 is 16 residues long. With 2 bases clipped from V and 7 bases from J, the junction kept 11 bases outside the gene matches. Germline V gene lookup returns CDR1 MNHNY and CDR2 SVGAGI (reference sequence). As DNA, the CDR3 is TGTGCCAGCAGTTACGATGGTGGGAGGGCCCGGAATGAGCAGTTCCTC. It specifies CASSYDGGRARNEQFL.

This clonotype was seen only a few times. The junction and the germline gene differ at one end; a read error may be behind it. The chain combines TRBV5-6 with TRBJ2-5, with 11 nucleotides matching TRBD2. Looked up from germline, CDR1 is SGHDT and CDR2 is YYEEEE. This CDR3 is built from 14 residues. CDR3 sequence: CASSLAGGQEAQYF. The DNA of the CDR3 is TGTGCCAGCAGTCTAGCGGGGGGCCAAGAGGCCCAGTACTTC.

J is TRBJ1-5 and V is TRBV28; D not resolved. Germline CDR1 and CDR2: MDHEN and SYDVKM. With 4 bases removed from V and 3 bases from J, the gap between germline ends came to 13 bases. This CDR3 spans 15 amino acids. The CDR3 coding sequence is TGTGCCAGCAGTTCAGTGGACGGAATCAATCAGCCCCAGCATTTT. It specifies CASSSVDGINQPQHF. The variable domain in full, completed from reference TRBV28 and TRBJ1-5, reads DVKVTQSSRYLVKRTGEKVFLECVQDMDHENMFWYRQDPGLGLRLIYFSYDVKMKEKGDIPEGYSVSREKKERFSLILESASTNQTSMYLCASSSVDGINQPQHFGDGTRLSIL.

As concerns this clonotype: This could be a read error, since a much larger clone is one nucleotide away. V is TRBV29-1 and J is TRBJ2-7, with D uncertain. V lost 7 bases, J lost 0 bases, and 19 bases lay in between. CDR3 length: 15 amino acids. CDR1 is SQVTM, CDR2 ANQGSEA, per germline. CDR3 in amino acids: CSAGHPKWVSYEQYF. The CDR3 nucleotides are TGCAGCGCCGGGCACCCGAAGTGGGTCTCCTACGAGCAGTACTTC.

A word on this clonotype: Mismatch with germline at one junction end may stem from a read error. This chain uses TRBV11-3 with TRBJ2-1; TRBD1 or TRBD2 may be the D gene (6 bases each). Germline assignment: CDR1 SGHNT and CDR2 YENEEA. The CDR3 is made up of 13 amino acids. CDR3 nucleotide sequence: TGCGCCAGCACGGGGGCGTTCTACAATGAGCAGTTCTTC. Translation gives CASTGAFYNEQFF.

On this clonotype itself: This sequence may be a read error, since a much larger clone differs from it by one base. The genes are TRBV12-5 and TRBJ2-1; D gene unclear. V was pared by 7 bases and J by 2 bases, with 18 bases between. Germline V CDR1 and CDR2: LGHNT, FRNRAP. This CDR3 region has 16 residues. CDR3 DNA sequence: TGTGCTAGTGCCTACGGAGAGCCCAATGCCTACAATGAGCAGTTCTTC. Its translation is CASAYGEPNAYNEQFF. Full variable domain (rest looked up from reference TRBV12-5 and TRBJ2-1): DARVTQTPRHKVTEMGQEVTMRCQPILGHNTVFWYRQTMMQGLELLAYFRNRAPLDDSGMPKDRFSAEMPDATLATLKIQPSEPRDSAVYFCASAYGEPNAYNEQFFGPGTRLTVL.

This clonotype was detected ten times or more. For the CDR3, the DNA is TGTGCCAGCAGCCAAATGACAGTCCCTGGGGCCAACGTCCTGACTTTC. Translated: CASSQMTVPGANVLTF. The chain recombines TRBV14 with TRBJ2-6, with D tentatively TRBD1 (5 bases). Germline-derived CDR1 and CDR2 are SGHDN and FVKESK. V was pared by 2 bases and J by 2 bases, with 10 bases between. The CDR3 extends over 16 amino acids.

As regards this clonotype: At one end the junction does not follow the germline gene, possibly because of a read error. The chain joins TRBV10-1 to TRBJ1-2; D is undetermined. This CDR3 contains 12 residues. Germline assignment: CDR1 WNHNN and CDR2 SYGVQD (reference sequence). CDR3 region: CASSSGIDGYTF. Here the CDR3 DNA reads TGCGCGAGCAGTAGCGGCATCGATGGCTACACCTTC.

For this clonotype: At one end the junction does not follow the germline gene, possibly because of a read error. V and J are TRBV6-6 and TRBJ1-1, with D hard to call. The CDR3 length is 13 residues. The germline V gene encodes CDR1 MNHNY and CDR2 SVGAGI (reference sequence). The CDR3 DNA follows: TGTGCCAGGAGTCCGATCCCCAGTCCTGAGGCTTTCTTT. It specifies CARSPIPSPEAFF.

About this clonotype itself: A much larger clone is a single base away; this may be a read error. The chain links TRBV20-1 to TRBJ2-1, with TRBD2 matching over 8 bases. The CDR3 is 14 residues long. Germline V gene sequence: CDR1 DFQATT, CDR2 SNEGSKA (reference sequence). Trimming removed 5 bases from V and 11 bases from J; junction bases left unmatched: 14. The CDR3 loop is CSAGAPGLVNQQFF. CDR3 nucleotide sequence: TGCAGTGCTGGAGCCCCGGGACTAGTTAATCAGCAGTTCTTC.

A word on this clonotype: Possible read error: a much larger clone is one base away. J is TRBJ2-3 and V is TRBV29-1; 12 bases map to TRBD2. After removal of 6 bases from V and 7 bases from J, the junction contained 11 bases not matched to a gene. This CDR3 spans 15 amino acids. The germline gives CDR1 SQVTM, CDR2 ANQGSEA. The CDR3 loop reads CSVAPSGRAANTQYF. In nucleotides, the CDR3 is TGCAGCGTGGCCCCTAGCGGGAGGGCCGCAAATACGCAGTATTTT.

The chain is built from TRBV29-1 and TRBJ1-5; 7 bases fit TRBD1. V shed 5 bases and J 9 bases; nucleotides not matched to a gene: 16. There are 15 residues in the CDR3. Germline-derived CDR1 and CDR2 are SQVTM and ANQGSEA. The CDR3 bases are TGCAGCGTTCCGGGACAGTGGCCCGGGGGTCGGCCCCAGCATTTT. This encodes CSVPGQWPGGRPQHF.

Points on this clonotype: Possible read error: a much larger clone is one base away. V is TRBV29-1 and J is TRBJ2-7; TRBD1 aligns across 9 bases. This CDR3 contains 13 residues. Germline CDR1 reads SQVTM; CDR2 reads ANQGSEA. The CDR3 sequence: CSVAPGQGYEHYF. The CDR3 DNA sequence: TGCAGCGTGGCCCCGGGACAGGGTTACGAGCACTACTTC.

Points on this clonotype: A single base separates this from a much larger clone, so it may be a read error. This rearrangement joins TRBV6-5 to TRBJ2-2; tentatively, D is TRBD2 (5 bases). Germline values: CDR1 MNHEY, CDR2 SVGAGI. CDR3 length: 17 residues. Here the CDR3 DNA reads TGTGCCAGCAGTTACTCGGGCCTAGCCTCAAGTACCGGGGAGCTGTTATTT. Its protein product is CASSYSGLASSTGELLF.

As to this clonotype: The junction departs from the called germline gene at one end, perhaps through a read error. This chain links TRBV7-3 with TRBJ2-1, with no clear D. The CDR3 runs 15 residues. The germline V gene has CDR1 SGHTA and CDR2 FQGTGA. The DNA of the CDR3 is TGTGCCAGCTCCAGAGGTTACTCGACCTACAATGAGCACTTCTTC. It specifies CASSRGYSTYNEHFF.

About this clonotype: Its ends do not fully match the called genes, so a read error is possible. The genes are TRBV14 and TRBJ1-1; 7 nucleotides align to TRBD1. The CDR3 runs to 12 residues. Germline assignment: CDR1 SGHDN and CDR2 FVKESK. In DNA form, the CDR3 reads TGTCCTAGCAGCCCCGGGACAGCTAAAGCTTGCTTT. It encodes CPSSPGTAKACF.

This clonotype was observed at least ten times. This chain uses TRBV7-9 with TRBJ1-1; 8 positions agree with TRBD1. Germline-derived CDR1 and CDR2 are SEHNR and FQNEAQ (reference sequence). CDR3 length: 14 amino acids. V trimming: 3 bases; J trimming: 2 bases; junction bases outside the gene matches: 2. The CDR3 sequence is CASSLGQVNTEAFF. Here the CDR3 DNA reads TGTGCCAGCAGCTTGGGACAGGTCAACACTGAAGCTTTCTTT.

Remarks on this clonotype: A read error may be the cause here, since a much bigger clone is one base away. J is TRBJ1-1 and V is TRBV6-6; 7 bases map to TRBD1. The CDR3 totals 16 residues. Germline assignment: CDR1 MNHNY and CDR2 SVGAGI (reference sequence). CDR3 DNA sequence: TGTGACAGCAGCACCCGACAGGGAAACTTGAACACTGAAGCTTTCTTT. Its translation: CDSSTRQGNLNTEAFF.

Comments on this clonotype: A much larger clone lies a single base off, so this may be a read error. The chain recombines TRBV5-4 with TRBJ2-5; no clear D gene. V was clipped by 4 bases and J by 3 bases, with 13 bases between them. Germline CDR1 SGHNT, CDR2 YYREEE (reference sequence). The CDR3 has 14 amino acids. The chain's CDR3 is CASSAQQRKETQYF. CDR3 sequence (DNA): TGTGCCAGCAGCGCCCAACAGAGGAAAGAGACCCAGTACTTC.

On this clonotype: A much bigger clone sits one base away, suggesting this may be a read error. The CDR3 DNA reads as TGTGCCAGCGTGGGGACAGGCACTAAAGCTTTCTTT. Its translation: CASVGTGTKAFF. This rearrangement joins TRBV5-6 to TRBJ1-1; 8 bases fit TRBD1. The CDR3 sequence is 12 residues long. Germline CDR1 and CDR2: SGHDT and YYEEEE.